This is a list of T cell receptor beta chains from one sample in a study of cytomegalovirus exposure and HLA in healthy donors. Generated by immunoSEQ multiplex PCR, the TCRdb table keeps only in-frame clones and is missing some. The sample lists about 170,000 clones, 80% to 85% occurring once. Sequences were obtained from PBMCs. These receptors all stem from a male donor in good health and CMV-seronegative. CDR3s leave out the opening cysteine and the closing phenylalanine or tryptophan. Each record gives: clone size, D gene, V gene, CDR3 protein. The D gene is left open where the match is weak. Rows may omit the clone size; those that give it use once, few, many or a size class.

>few|-|TRBV7-9
ASSSQIMNTEAF
>-|TRBD1|TRBV6-1
ASSVLTGSNSPLH
>-|-|TRBV5-1
ASSRGSVEQY
>-|TRBD2|TRBV5-1
ASTWTSGGISYNEQF
>-|TRBD1|TRBV18
ASSDRQGDTEAF
>-|-|TRBV11-3
ASSSSSAVEAF
>-|TRBD1|TRBV28
ASSFFRTGPNYGYT
>-|-|TRBV2
ASRGLETQY
>-|-|TRBV10-2
ASSVWPPETQY
>-|-|TRBV11-3
ASSLNGLYNEQF
>-|-|TRBV5-1
ASSAGGVDQPQH
>-|-|TRBV5-4
ASSLELRSTDTQY
>-|-|TRBV7-2
ASSLAWQAEAF
>-|TRBD1|TRBV5-1
ASSSNSGGGGDTQY
>-|-|TRBV6-5
ASRDTKNSPLH
>-|-|TRBV5-8
ASSLFGVKDTQY
>-|-|TRBV7-8
ASSLAEANTEAF
>-|-|TRBV6-1
ASSVLGTTLNTEAF
>once|TRBD2|TRBV7-9
ASSLVPTLAGPDTQY
>-|TRBD1|TRBV18
ASSPRGEAEAF
>-|-|TRBV19
ASSGQRDSNQPQH
>-|-|TRBV7-6
ASSPNTGFNEQY
>-|-|TRBV6-5
ASRQGLVTEAF
>-|-|TRBV19
ASSWGDSSEQY
>-|-|TRBV5-1
ASSPGVGIDNEQF
>few|-|TRBV6-6
ASSGHVNQPQH
>-|-|TRBV7-8
ASSFSGYGYT
>-|TRBD1|TRBV5-1
ASNQGSTGVTEAF
>-|-|TRBV6-6
ASSYVLSTYEQY
>-|-|TRBV19
ASSPLGGTSSGNTIY
>-|-|TRBV6-5
ASSSFEGFGEQF
>-|TRBD1|TRBV6-5
ASSSGTVNEKLF
>-|TRBD1|TRBV6-1
ASSESTGTGGWGYT
>few|-|TRBV6-5
ASSYSQAGAYGYT
>-|TRBD2|TRBV13
ASSPPEGTSGGTSTDTQY
>-|-|TRBV5-5
ASTNTGTSAAF
>-|TRBD1|TRBV27
ASSLSRGTGANQPQH
>-|-|TRBV5-1
ASSFGGNQPQH
>-|-|TRBV2
ASSPPEFGTEAF
>-|TRBD1|TRBV7-9
ASSLRTGGMDYGYT
>-|TRBD1|TRBV9
ASSSTGEPAF
>-|-|TRBV6-1
ASSDVRDTLFSSNQPQH
>-|TRBD1|TRBV19
ASSRGQQETQY
>-|TRBD1|TRBV18
ASSPSGQGPFGYT
>-|TRBD1|TRBV19
ASSPRTGGNTEAF
>-|-|TRBV6-6
ASSPRTASANEQF
>few|-|TRBV27
ASSPVAGTQY
>-|TRBD1|TRBV2
ASKTGLTGELF
>-|-|TRBV29-1
SGGQLNYGYT
>-|-|TRBV5-3
ARSFWPMNTEAF